Sequencing of this T cell receptor beta chain was carried out in a study of shared clonotypes between healthy human individuals. Study-level findings and limits: Rarefaction exposed incomplete sorted-subset sequencing despite large depth.

The germline V gene has CDR1 MNHNS and CDR2 SASEGT. V lost 2 bases, J lost 5 bases, and 8 bases stayed unmatched. The CDR3 is 16 residues long. Naive-designated CD8 cells lacked CD45RO, were positively enriched for CCR7, and omitted terminally differentiated effector memory CD45RA+ cells. This clone was recorded once. Its antigen is currently unknown. The assay was run at deep level. When replicate PCRs were run on sorted subsets, they used 200 to 250 ng DNA, approximately 27,000 T cell genomes. Clones were sequenced by immunoSEQ multiplex PCR, and TCRdb holds only the in-frame ones, with some missing. Of under 600,000 clones in the sample, roughly 98% were seen once.

The rearrangement uses TRBV6-1 and TRBJ1-5, with 8 nucleotides matching TRBD1. This TCR was sampled from a man aged 25-45 years in good health. The sequenced material came from naive CD8+ T cells sorted from blood. The CDR3 is CASSETDRVGDQPQHF. The CDR3 nucleotides read TGTGCCAGCAGTGAAACGGACAGGGTAGGGGATCAGCCCCAGCATTTT.